These 4 T cell receptor beta chains share one sample of origin, sequenced in a study of control samples from healthy donors and cancer patients. The repertoire was sequenced with immunoSEQ multiplex PCR; TCRdb's copy has only in-frame clones and lacks some. The table has about 180,000 clones, approximately 90% seen once; the top ten hold just over 1.4%. Source material: blood. The receptors derive from a young man in good health.

V and J are TRBV25-1 and TRBJ2-7, with 10 bases matching TRBD1. The J segment lost 1 base and the V segment lost 6 bases, leaving 3 bases of the junction unmatched. CDR3 size: 14 residues. Germline loops: CDR1 MGHDK, CDR2 SYGVNS. CDR3: CASSPGQGSYEQYF. In DNA form, the CDR3 reads TGTGCCAGCAGCCCGGGACAGGGGTCCTACGAGCAGTACTTC.

The J gene is TRBJ2-5, the V gene TRBV9, with 11 bases identical to TRBD2. The CDR3 extends over 14 amino acids. Germline values: CDR1 SGDLS, CDR2 YYNGEE. The junction had 6 bases not matched to a gene; V was cut back by 5 bases and J by 6 bases. The CDR3 DNA sequence: TGTGCCAGCAGTGCCCCTAGCGGGGGGCAGACCCAGTACTTC. Amino acids: CASSAPSGGQTQYF.

The chain recombines TRBV24-1 with TRBJ2-2; the match to TRBD2 covers 9 bases. Trimming cost V 5 bases and J 5 bases; bases outside gene matches: 2. Germline CDR1 is KGHDR and CDR2 is SFDVKD. The CDR3 loop spans 14 amino acids. CDR3 DNA sequence: TGTGCCACCAGTGCAAGCGGGAGGACCGGGGAGCTGTTTTTT. The encoded protein is CATSASGRTGELFF.

This chain joins TRBV7-3 and TRBJ1-6; no definite D call. V was pared by 1 base and J by 10 bases, with 11 bases between. Germline loops: CDR1 SGHTA, CDR2 FQGTGA. The CDR3 runs to 14 residues. The CDR3 sequence: CASSLNGMGSPLHF. CDR3 DNA: TGTGCCAGCAGCTTAAACGGGATGGGGTCACCCCTCCACTTT.